A selection of T cell receptor beta chains follows, all from one sample in a study of identical twins. Using its own MiXCR run on the 5' RACE reads, TCRdb lists one record per CDR3 protein. The sample carries hundreds of thousands of distinct CDR3 sequences, around 8.3% recorded once. These records were also assigned to another study, of yellow fever vaccine responses in identical twins.

The sequenced sample consisted of PBMCs. The receptors were sampled from a woman younger than 35 in good health. The CDR3 runs from the conserved cysteine through the conserved F or W. The D gene is left open where the match is weak. Some rows mark clone size as missing; the rest say once, few, many or name a class of expanded clone.

j_gene | v_gene | d_gene | abundance | CDR3aa | CDR3nt
TRBJ2-5 | TRBV15 | TRBD1 | few | CATSTRDRRRETQYF | TGTGCCACCAGCACCCGGGACAGGCGACGAGAGACCCAGTACTTC
TRBJ2-1 | TRBV7-9 | TRBD2 | many | CASSPRTSGGYEQFF | TGTGCCAGCAGCCCACGGACTAGCGGAGGGTATGAGCAGTTCTTC
TRBJ2-2 | TRBV6-1 | TRBD2 | many | CASIPLAGHTGELFF | TGTGCCAGCATCCCACTAGCGGGTCACACCGGGGAGCTGTTTTTT
TRBJ1-5 | TRBV15 | NA | NA | CATSRAPPGSGGSQPQHF | TGTGCCACCAGCAGAGCCCCCCCGGGATCAGGAGGGAGTCAGCCCCAGCATTTT
TRBJ2-5 | TRBV6-1 | TRBD1 | few | CASSPDRAGEETQYF | TGTGCCAGCAGTCCTGACAGGGCCGGGGAAGAGACCCAGTACTTC
TRBJ1-5 | TRBV27 | TRBD1 | few | CASSRGGVGNQPQHF | TGTGCCAGCAGCAGGGGGGGGGTTGGCAATCAGCCCCAGCATTTT
TRBJ2-3 | TRBV29-1 | TRBD2 | many | CSVEDLSGLAGVIDTQYF | TGCAGCGTTGAAGATCTTTCAGGCCTAGCGGGAGTTATAGATACGCAGTATTTT
TRBJ2-3 | TRBV28 | TRBD2 | NA | CASSSPGLARGGTDTQYF | TGTGCCAGCAGTTCCCCGGGACTAGCGAGAGGGGGCACAGATACGCAGTATTTT
TRBJ2-7 | TRBV2 | TRBD2 | NA | CASSVERDRYEQYF | TGTGCCAGCAGTGTCGAGCGGGATCGGTACGAGCAGTACTTC
TRBJ1-4 | TRBV29-1 | TRBD1 | few | CSADLTGANEKLFF | TGCAGCGCCGACCTTACAGGGGCTAATGAAAAACTGTTTTTT
TRBJ2-7 | TRBV20-1 | NA | NA | CSAREGIGQGLIEQYF | TGCAGTGCTAGAGAGGGGATCGGACAGGGACTAATTGAGCAGTACTTC
TRBJ1-6 | TRBV4-3 | NA | few | CASSQESRDSPLHF | TGCGCCAGCAGCCAAGAATCAAGGGATTCACCCCTCCACTTT
TRBJ2-3 | TRBV7-9 | NA | many | CASSLGIGGRALDTQYF | TGTGCCAGCAGCTTGGGCATTGGGGGGCGCGCTTTGGATACGCAGTATTTT
TRBJ2-2 | TRBV9 | NA | NA | CASSAPVGTSGELFF | TGTGCCAGCAGCGCCCCCGTCGGAACCTCGGGGGAGCTGTTTTTT
TRBJ2-1 | TRBV28 | NA | few | CASSFKPFISDSGQGNEQFF | TGTGCCAGCAGTTTTAAACCCTTTATTTCTGACTCAGGACAAGGCAATGAGCAGTTCTTC